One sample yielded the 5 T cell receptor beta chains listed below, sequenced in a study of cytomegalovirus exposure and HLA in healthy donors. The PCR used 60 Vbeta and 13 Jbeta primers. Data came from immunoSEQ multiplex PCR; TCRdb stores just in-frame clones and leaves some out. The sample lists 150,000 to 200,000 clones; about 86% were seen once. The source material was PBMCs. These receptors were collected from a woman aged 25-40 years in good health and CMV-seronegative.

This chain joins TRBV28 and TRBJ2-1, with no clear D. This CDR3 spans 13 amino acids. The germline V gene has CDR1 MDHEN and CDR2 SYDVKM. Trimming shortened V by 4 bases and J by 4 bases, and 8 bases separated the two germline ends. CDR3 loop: CASSSNNYNEQFF. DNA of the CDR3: TGTGCCAGCAGTTCCAACAATTACAATGAGCAGTTCTTC.

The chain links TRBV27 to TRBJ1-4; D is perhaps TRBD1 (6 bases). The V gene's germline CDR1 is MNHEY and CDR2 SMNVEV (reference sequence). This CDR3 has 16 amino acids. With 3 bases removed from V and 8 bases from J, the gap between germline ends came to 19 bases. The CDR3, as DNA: TGTGCCAGCAGTTTCGGGGGAGGGGGGCTCGAGGAAAAACTGTTTTTT. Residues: CASSFGGGGLEEKLFF.

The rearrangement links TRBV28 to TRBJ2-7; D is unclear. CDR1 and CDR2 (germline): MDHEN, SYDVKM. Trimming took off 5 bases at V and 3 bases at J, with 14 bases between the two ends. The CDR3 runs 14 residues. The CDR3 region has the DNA TGTGCCAGCAGTCCAAGCTCGAGATACTACGAGCAGTACTTC. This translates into CASSPSSRYYEQYF.

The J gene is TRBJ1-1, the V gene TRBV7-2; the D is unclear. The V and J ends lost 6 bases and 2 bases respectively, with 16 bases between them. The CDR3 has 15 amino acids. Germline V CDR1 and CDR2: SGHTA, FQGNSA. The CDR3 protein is CASSPRLSYNTEAFF. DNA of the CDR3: TGTGCCAGCAGTCCCCGCCTATCCTACAACACTGAAGCTTTCTTT.

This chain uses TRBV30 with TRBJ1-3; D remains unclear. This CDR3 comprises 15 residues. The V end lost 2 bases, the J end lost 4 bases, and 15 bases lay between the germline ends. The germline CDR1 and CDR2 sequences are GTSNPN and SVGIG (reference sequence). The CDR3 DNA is TGTGCCTGGAGTCCCGGTTCGACAAACGGAAACACCATATATTTT. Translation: CAWSPGSTNGNTIYF.